This T cell receptor (beta chain) is drawn from a study of early T cells in non-severe SARS-CoV-2 infection. Across the study: Sequenced bulk RNA came from whole blood that was unsorted, and chains were unpaired.

The V segment lost 3 bases and the J segment 6 bases; nucleotides outside the gene matches: 4. The CDR3 loop spans 14 amino acids. Germline CDR1 SSHAT, CDR2 FNYEAQ (reference sequence). The protocol attached unique molecular identifiers to individual cDNA molecules. TCRdb ran MiXCR on the 5' RACE reads and lists one entry per CDR3 protein. The repertoire holds around 53,000 distinct CDR3 sequences, with 7.7% as singletons. This chain uses TRBV7-7 with TRBJ2-3, with 9 bases aligning to TRBD1. The sample was whole blood. This clonotype was sampled from an adult who was a healthcare worker with PCR-confirmed SARS-CoV-2 infection or an uninfected control (not recorded which). The CDR3 loop is CASSLRTGVDTQYF. DNA of the CDR3: TGTGCCAGCAGCTTGAGGACAGGGGTGGATACGCAGTATTTT. Full variable domain (missing parts from reference TRBV7-7 and TRBJ2-3): GAGVSQSPRYKVTKRGQDVTLRCDPISSHATLYWYQQALGQGPEFLTYFNYEAQPDKSGLPSDRFSAERPEGSISTLTIQRTEQRDSAMYRCASSLRTGVDTQYFGPGTRLTVL.